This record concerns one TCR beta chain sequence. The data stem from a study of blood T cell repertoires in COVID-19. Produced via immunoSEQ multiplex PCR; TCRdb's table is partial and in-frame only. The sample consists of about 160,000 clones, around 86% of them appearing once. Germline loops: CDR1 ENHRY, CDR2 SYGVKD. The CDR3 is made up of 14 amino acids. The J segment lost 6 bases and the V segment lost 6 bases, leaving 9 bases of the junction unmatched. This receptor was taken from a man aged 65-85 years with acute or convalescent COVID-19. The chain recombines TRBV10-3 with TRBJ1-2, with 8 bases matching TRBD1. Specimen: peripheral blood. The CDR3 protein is CAIRMPGQDNGYTF. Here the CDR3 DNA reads TGTGCCATCAGGATGCCGGGACAGGATAATGGCTACACCTTC.